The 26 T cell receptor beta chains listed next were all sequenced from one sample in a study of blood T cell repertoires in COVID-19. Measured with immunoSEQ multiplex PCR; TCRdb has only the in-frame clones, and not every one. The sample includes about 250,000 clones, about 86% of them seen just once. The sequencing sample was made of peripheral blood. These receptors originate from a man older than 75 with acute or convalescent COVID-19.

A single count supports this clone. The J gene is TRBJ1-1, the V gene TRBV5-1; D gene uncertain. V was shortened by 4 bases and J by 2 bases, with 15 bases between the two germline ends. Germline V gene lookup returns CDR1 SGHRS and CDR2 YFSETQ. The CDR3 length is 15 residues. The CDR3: CASSDLLPGNTEAFF. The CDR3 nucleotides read TGCGCCAGCAGCGACTTATTACCTGGCAACACTGAAGCTTTCTTT. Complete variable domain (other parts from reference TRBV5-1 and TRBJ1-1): KAGVTQTPRYLIKTRGQQVTLSCSPISGHRSVSWYQQTPGQGLQFLFEYFSETQRNKGNFPGRFSGRQFSNSRSEMNVSTLELGDSALYLCASSDLLPGNTEAFFGQGTRLTVV.

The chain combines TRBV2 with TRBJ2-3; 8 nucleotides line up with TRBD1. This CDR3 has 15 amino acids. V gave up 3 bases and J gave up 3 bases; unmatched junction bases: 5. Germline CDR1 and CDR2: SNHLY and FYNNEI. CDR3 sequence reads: CASSDQGAGTDTQYF. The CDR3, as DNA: TGTGCCAGCAGTGACCAGGGGGCAGGAACAGATACGCAGTATTTT.

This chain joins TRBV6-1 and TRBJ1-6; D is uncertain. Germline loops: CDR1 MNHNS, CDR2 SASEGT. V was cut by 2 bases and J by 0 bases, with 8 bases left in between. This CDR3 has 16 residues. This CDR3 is CASSEMVSSYNSPLHF. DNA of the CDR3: TGTGCCAGCAGTGAAATGGTGAGCTCCTATAATTCACCCCTCCACTTT.

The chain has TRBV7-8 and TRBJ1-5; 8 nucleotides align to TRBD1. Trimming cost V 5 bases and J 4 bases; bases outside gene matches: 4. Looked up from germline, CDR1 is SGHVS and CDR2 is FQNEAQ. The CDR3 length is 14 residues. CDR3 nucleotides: TGTGCCAGCAGCCAAAACAGGGGGAATCAGCCCCAGCATTTT. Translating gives CASSQNRGNQPQHF.

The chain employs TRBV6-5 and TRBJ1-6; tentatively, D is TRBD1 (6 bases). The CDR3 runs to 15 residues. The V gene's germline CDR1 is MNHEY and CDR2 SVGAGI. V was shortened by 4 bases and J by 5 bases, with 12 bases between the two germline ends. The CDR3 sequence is CASSLDRRDNSPLHF. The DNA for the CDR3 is TGTGCCAGCAGTTTAGACAGGAGAGATAATTCACCCCTCCACTTT.

As DNA, the CDR3 is TGCAGTGCTGCGGGAGGTCAGCCCCAGCATTTT. Protein: CSAAGGQPQHF. The rearrangement uses TRBV20-1 and TRBJ1-5, with D unclear. The CDR3 sequence is 11 residues long. Trimming shortened V by 5 bases and J by 6 bases, and 8 bases separated the two germline ends. Germline assignment: CDR1 DFQATT and CDR2 SNEGSKA (reference sequence).

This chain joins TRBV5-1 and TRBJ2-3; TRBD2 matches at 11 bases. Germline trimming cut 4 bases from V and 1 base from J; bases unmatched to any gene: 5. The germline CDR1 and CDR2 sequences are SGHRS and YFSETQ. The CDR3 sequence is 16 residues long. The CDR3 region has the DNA TGCGCCAGCAGCACCCCGACTAGCGGGGGCACAGATACGCAGTATTTT. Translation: CASSTPTSGGTDTQYF.

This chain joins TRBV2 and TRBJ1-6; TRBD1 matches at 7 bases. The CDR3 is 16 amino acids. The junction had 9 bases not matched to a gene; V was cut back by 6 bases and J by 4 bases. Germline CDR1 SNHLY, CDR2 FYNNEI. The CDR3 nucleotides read TGTGCCAGCAGGGACCCCTCGGGACAGTATAATTCACCCCTCCACTTT. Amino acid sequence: CASRDPSGQYNSPLHF.

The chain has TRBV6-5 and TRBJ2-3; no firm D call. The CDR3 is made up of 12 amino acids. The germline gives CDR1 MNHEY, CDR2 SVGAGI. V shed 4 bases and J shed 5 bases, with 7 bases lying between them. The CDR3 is CASSSSRDTQYF. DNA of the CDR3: TGTGCCAGCAGTTCATCTAGAGATACGCAGTATTTT.

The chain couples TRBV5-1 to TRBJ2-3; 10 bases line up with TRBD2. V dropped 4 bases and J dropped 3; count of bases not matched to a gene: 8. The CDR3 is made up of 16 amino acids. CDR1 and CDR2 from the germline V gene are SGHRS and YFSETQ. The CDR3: CASSGTSGGVTDTQYF. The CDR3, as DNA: TGCGCCAGCAGCGGCACGAGCGGGGGGGTAACAGATACGCAGTATTTT. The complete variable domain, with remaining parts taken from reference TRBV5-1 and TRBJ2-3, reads KAGVTQTPRYLIKTRGQQVTLSCSPISGHRSVSWYQQTPGQGLQFLFEYFSETQRNKGNFPGRFSGRQFSNSRSEMNVSTLELGDSALYLCASSGTSGGVTDTQYFGPGTRLTVL.

The CDR3 region has the DNA TGTGCCAGCAGGGGACTAGCGGGGGGCATGGATACGCAGTATTTT. It yields the protein CASRGLAGGMDTQYF. V gene TRBV28 combines with J gene TRBJ2-3, with 15 positions matching TRBD2. Germline trimming cut 6 bases from V and 6 bases from J; bases unmatched to any gene: 4. Germline CDR1 MDHEN, CDR2 SYDVKM. The CDR3 contains 15 residues.

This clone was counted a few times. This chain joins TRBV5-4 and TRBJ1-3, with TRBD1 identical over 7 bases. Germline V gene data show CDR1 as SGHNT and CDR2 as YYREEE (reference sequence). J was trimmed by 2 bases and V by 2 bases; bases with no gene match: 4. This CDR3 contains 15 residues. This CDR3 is CASSLGGTAGNTIYF. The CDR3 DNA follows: TGTGCCAGCAGCTTAGGGGGGACAGCTGGAAACACCATATATTTT.

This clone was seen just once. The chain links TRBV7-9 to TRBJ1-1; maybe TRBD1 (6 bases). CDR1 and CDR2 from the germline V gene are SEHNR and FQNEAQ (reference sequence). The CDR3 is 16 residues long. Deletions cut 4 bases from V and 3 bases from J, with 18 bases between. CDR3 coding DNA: TGTGCCAGCAGCTCAGTTTCAGGGGCCCCTCACACTGAAGCTTTCTTT. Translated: CASSSVSGAPHTEAFF.

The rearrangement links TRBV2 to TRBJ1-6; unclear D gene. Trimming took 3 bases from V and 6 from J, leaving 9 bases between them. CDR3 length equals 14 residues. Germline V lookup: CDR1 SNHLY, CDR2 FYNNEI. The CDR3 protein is CASSDQVINSPLHF. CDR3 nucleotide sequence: TGTGCCAGCAGTGACCAGGTGATTAATTCACCCCTCCACTTT.

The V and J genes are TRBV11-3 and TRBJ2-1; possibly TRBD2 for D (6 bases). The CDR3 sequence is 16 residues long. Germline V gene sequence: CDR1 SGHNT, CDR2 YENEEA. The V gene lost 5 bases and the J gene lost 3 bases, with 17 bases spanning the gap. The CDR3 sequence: CASSPSGRGNYNEQFF. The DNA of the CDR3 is TGTGCCAGCAGCCCTTCCGGGAGAGGTAACTACAATGAGCAGTTCTTC.

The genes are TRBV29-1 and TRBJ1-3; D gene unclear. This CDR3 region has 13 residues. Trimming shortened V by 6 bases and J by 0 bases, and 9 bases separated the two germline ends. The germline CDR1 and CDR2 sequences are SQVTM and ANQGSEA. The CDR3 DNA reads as TGCAGCGTACTCCCGGTCTCTGGAAACACCATATATTTT. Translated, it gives CSVLPVSGNTIYF. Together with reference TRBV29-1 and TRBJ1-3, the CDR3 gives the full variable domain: SAVISQKPSRDICQRGTSLTIQCQVDSQVTMMFWYRQQPGQSLTLIATANQGSEATYESGFVIDKFPISRPNLTFSTLTVSNMSPEDSSIYLCSVLPVSGNTIYFGEGSWLTVV.

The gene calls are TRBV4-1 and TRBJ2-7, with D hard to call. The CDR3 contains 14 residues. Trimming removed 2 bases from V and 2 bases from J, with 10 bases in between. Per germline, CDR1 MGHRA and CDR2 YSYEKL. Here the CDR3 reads CASSQFLGPYEQYF. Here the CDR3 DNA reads TGCGCCAGCAGCCAATTCCTAGGTCCCTACGAGCAGTACTTC.

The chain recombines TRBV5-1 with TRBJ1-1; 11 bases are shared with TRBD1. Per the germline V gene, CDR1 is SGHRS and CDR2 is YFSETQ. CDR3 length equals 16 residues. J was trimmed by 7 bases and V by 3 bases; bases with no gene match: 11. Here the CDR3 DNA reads TGCGCCAGCAGCTCGATTCTTTCCGGGACAGGGGGTGAAGCTTTCTTT. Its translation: CASSSILSGTGGEAFF. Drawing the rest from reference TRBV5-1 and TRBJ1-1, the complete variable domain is KAGVTQTPRYLIKTRGQQVTLSCSPISGHRSVSWYQQTPGQGLQFLFEYFSETQRNKGNFPGRFSGRQFSNSRSEMNVSTLELGDSALYLCASSSILSGTGGEAFFGQGTRLTVV.

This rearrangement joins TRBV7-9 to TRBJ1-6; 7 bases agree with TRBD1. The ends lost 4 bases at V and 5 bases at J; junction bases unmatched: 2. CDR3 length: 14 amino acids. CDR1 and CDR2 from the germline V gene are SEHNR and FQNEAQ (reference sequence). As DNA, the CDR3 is TGTGCCAGCAGCTCCGGGACAGATAATTCACCCCTCCACTTT. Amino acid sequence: CASSSGTDNSPLHF.

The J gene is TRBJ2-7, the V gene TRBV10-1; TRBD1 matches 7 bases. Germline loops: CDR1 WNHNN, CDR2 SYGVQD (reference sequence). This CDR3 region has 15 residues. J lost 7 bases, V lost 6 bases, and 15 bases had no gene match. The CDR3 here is CASRASKGASGEQYF. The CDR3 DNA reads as TGCGCCAGCAGGGCCTCGAAGGGGGCATCGGGAGAGCAGTACTTC.

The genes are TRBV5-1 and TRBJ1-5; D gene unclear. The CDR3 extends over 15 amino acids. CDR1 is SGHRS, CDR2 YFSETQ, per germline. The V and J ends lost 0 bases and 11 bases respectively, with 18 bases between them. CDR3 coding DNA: TGCGCCAGCAGCTTGGATACAGCCGCCTCGGCCACCCAGCATTTT. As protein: CASSLDTAASATQHF.

This CDR3 reads CASNIQGQGHYGYTF. The CDR3 coding sequence is TGTGCCAGCAATATTCAAGGACAGGGGCACTATGGCTACACCTTC. The genes are TRBV5-4 and TRBJ1-2; 9 nucleotides match TRBD1. Germline-derived CDR1 and CDR2 are SGHNT and YYREEE (reference sequence). Trimming removed 6 bases from V and 3 bases from J; junction bases left unmatched: 9. There are 15 residues in the CDR3.

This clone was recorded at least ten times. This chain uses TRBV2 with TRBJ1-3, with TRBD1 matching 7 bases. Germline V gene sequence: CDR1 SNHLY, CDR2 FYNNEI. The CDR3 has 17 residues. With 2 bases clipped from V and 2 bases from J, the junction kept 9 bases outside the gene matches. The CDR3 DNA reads TGTGCCAGCAGTGAATGGCGAAGGGGGCGAACTGGAAACACCATATATTTT. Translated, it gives CASSEWRRGRTGNTIYF. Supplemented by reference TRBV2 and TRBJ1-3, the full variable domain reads EPEVTQTPSHQVTQMGQEVILRCVPISNHLYFYWYRQILGQKVEFLVSFYNNEISEKSEIFDDQFSVERPDGSNFTLKIRSTKLEDSAMYFCASSEWRRGRTGNTIYFGEGSWLTVV.

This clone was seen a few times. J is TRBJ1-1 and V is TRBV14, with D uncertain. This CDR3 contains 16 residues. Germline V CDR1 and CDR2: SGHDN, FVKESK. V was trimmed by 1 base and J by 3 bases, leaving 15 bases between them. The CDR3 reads CASSQVRSNTHTEAFF. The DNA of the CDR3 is TGTGCCAGCAGCCAAGTTCGGAGTAATACTCACACTGAAGCTTTCTTT.

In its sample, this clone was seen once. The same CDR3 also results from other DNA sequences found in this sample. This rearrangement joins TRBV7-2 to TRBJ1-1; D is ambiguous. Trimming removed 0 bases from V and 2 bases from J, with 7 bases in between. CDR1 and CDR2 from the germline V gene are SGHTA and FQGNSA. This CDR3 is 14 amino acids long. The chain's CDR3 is CASSLASGNTEAFF. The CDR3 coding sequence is TGTGCCAGCAGCTTAGCCAGCGGCAACACTGAAGCTTTCTTT.

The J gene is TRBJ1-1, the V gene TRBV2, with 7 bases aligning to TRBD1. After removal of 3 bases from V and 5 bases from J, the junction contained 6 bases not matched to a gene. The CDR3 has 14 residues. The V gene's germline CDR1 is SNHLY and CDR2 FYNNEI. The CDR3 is CASSDQGVKTEAFF. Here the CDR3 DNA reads TGTGCCAGCAGTGACCAGGGGGTAAAGACTGAAGCTTTCTTT.